This T cell receptor (beta chain) was profiled in a study of T cell repertoires in cytomegalovirus infection. About the research overall: Matching HLA type, along with CMV infection, was indicated by public TCR beta signatures. The study, taken as a whole, reports: The ex vivo response was dominated by HLA-C-restricted CMV-specific TCR beta clonotypes.

TCRdb recomputed calls from the reads with MiXCR, one row per CDR3 protein. The top ten hold about 16% of the sample, which has about 260,000 distinct CDR3 sequences, around 9% seen once. CDR3 length: 13 residues. The V gene lost 8 bases and the J gene lost 8 bases, with 18 bases spanning the gap. The germline gives CDR1 LNHDA, CDR2 SQIVND (reference sequence). This clonotype has more than one count but fewer than ten. Its antigen is still unknown. Sample: PBMCs. The clonotype originates from a human donor in good health (CMV status not recorded). Some clones in this sample may be carry-over from other donors' samples. This chain joins TRBV19 and TRBJ1-2; D remains unclear. The CDR3 loop reads CASSDQPHKGYTF. The DNA for the CDR3 is TGTGCCAGTTCTGATCAGCCTCATAAAGGCTACACCTTC.